This TCR beta chain was retrieved from a study of a mutant IDH1 vaccine in newly diagnosed glioma. Overall study: The study started vaccination 4-6 weeks after radiotherapy alone, or with temozolomide cycles.

On this clone: Its target is not known.

Time point meaning: week 23, last vaccination. Each dose of the vaccine consisted of 300 ug of mutant IDH1 20-mer peptide, with topical imiquimod. Whole-study results and caveats: Shifts in the top peripheral T cell clonotypes seemed unrelated to pseudoprogression.

Trimming pared 5 bases from V and 5 bases from J, leaving 18 bases between. The CDR3 totals 15 residues. Germline CDR1 SGHVS, CDR2 FQNEAQ. The table came from immunoSEQ multiplex PCR; TCRdb's copy has only in-frame clones and leaves some out. Of about 60,000 clones in the sample, 75% to 90% were seen once. This clonotype originated in a man aged 18 to 30 with glioma. This specimen consisted of PBMCs, obtained from a glioma patient whose treatment included an IDH1 peptide vaccine. V gene TRBV7-8 combines with J gene TRBJ1-1; possibly TRBD1 for D (6 bases). Here the CDR3 DNA reads TGTGCCAGCAGCCCCCCAGGGAAAAGGGGGACTGAAGCTTTCTTT. Protein product: CASSPPGKRGTEAFF. Filled out from reference TRBV7-8 and TRBJ1-1, the complete variable domain reads GAGVSQSPRYKVAKRGQDVALRCDPISGHVSLFWYQQALGQGPEFLTYFQNEAQLDKSGLPSDRFFAERPEGSVSTLKIQRTQQEDSAVYLCASSPPGKRGTEAFFGQGTRLTVV.